Listed here are 24 T cell receptor beta chains from one sample, sequenced in a study of T-cell reconstitution after alpha-beta-depleted transplantation in children. A library of TCRbeta sequences, prepared with unique molecular identifiers, was generated. TCRdb used MiXCR to reprocess the PCR reads, holding one entry per CDR3 protein. The sample carries about 230,000 distinct CDR3 sequences, about 11% recorded once. The sample consisted of PBMCs from the stem cell graft donor, taken from the stem cell graft. These receptors originate from a human donor who donated a stem cell graft to a child with acute lymphoblastic leukemia.

The genes are TRBV4-3 and TRBJ2-1; 9 bases align to TRBD2. The V gene end was trimmed by 4 bases and the J gene end by 8 bases; junction bases not matched to a gene: 6. Germline CDR1 reads LGHNA; CDR2 reads YSLEER. The length of the CDR3 is 14 residues. In DNA, the CDR3 is TGCGCCAGCAGCCGGGCGGGAGGGCGGCATGAGCAGTTCTTC. The encoded protein is CASSRAGGRHEQFF.

This clonotype was seen at least ten times. The V and J genes are TRBV12-3 or TRBV12-4 and TRBJ1-1, with TRBD1 matching 7 bases. After removal of 5 bases from V and 3 bases from J, the junction contained 3 bases not matched to a gene. There are 13 residues in the CDR3. As DNA, the CDR3 is TGTGCCAGCAGTGCGGGACAGCACACTGAAGCTTTCTTT. As protein: CASSAGQHTEAFF.

This clonotype was recorded many times. This sequence joins TRBV5-1 and TRBJ2-3, with D possibly TRBD2 on 6 matching bases. V was clipped by 3 bases and J by 1 base, with 12 bases between them. Per germline, CDR1 SGHRS and CDR2 YFSETQ. This CDR3 contains 15 residues. The CDR3, as DNA: TGCGCCAGCAGCTCCCGGGAGTGGGGCACAGATACGCAGTATTTT. Translation gives CASSSREWGTDTQYF.

At least ten counts were recorded for this clonotype. The CDR3 reads CASSPETSGRSDEQFF. The CDR3 bases are TGCGCCAGCAGCCCGGAGACTAGCGGGAGGTCCGATGAGCAGTTCTTC. This sequence joins TRBV5-1 and TRBJ2-1; TRBD2 matches 13 bases. V dropped 4 bases and J dropped 8; count of bases not matched to a gene: 9. CDR3 length: 16 residues. CDR1 is SGHRS and CDR2 is YFSETQ in the germline V gene.

This clonotype has a count of ten or more. The chain joins TRBV15 to TRBJ2-3; unclear D gene. The V and J ends lost 0 bases and 6 bases respectively, with 19 bases between them. Germline V lookup: CDR1 LNHNV, CDR2 YYDKDF (reference sequence). The CDR3 covers 17 residues. CDR3: CATSRDLLARKEDTQYF. DNA of the CDR3: TGTGCCACCAGCAGAGATCTTTTGGCGAGGAAGGAGGATACGCAGTATTTT.

In its sample, this clonotype was seen many times. The chain links TRBV27 to TRBJ1-1; 8 bases map to TRBD1. The CDR3 has 14 amino acids. V lost 4 bases and J lost 3; bases outside the gene matches: 4. CDR1 and CDR2 from the germline V gene are MNHEY and SMNVEV (reference sequence). The DNA for the CDR3 is TGTGCCAGCAGTTACCAGGGGGCAGACACTGAAGCTTTCTTT. This sequence encodes CASSYQGADTEAFF.

The sample holds many counts of this clonotype. V gene TRBV7-9 combines with J gene TRBJ2-4, with a possible D match to TRBD1 (5 bases). The CDR3 runs 16 residues. V shed 4 bases and J shed 0 bases, with 13 bases lying between them. Germline CDR1 reads SEHNR; CDR2 reads FQNEAQ (reference sequence). CDR3 amino acids: CASSSTVAEAKNIQYF. CDR3 nucleotide sequence: TGTGCCAGCAGCTCGACAGTTGCAGAAGCCAAAAACATTCAGTACTTC. Using reference TRBV7-9 and TRBJ2-4 for the parts outside the CDR3, the full variable domain is DTGVSQNPRHKITKRGQNVTFRCDPISEHNRLYWYRQTLGQGPEFLTYFQNEAQLEKSRLLSDRFSAERPKGSFSTLEIQRTEQGDSAMYLCASSSTVAEAKNIQYFGAGTRLSVL.

Many counts were recorded for this clonotype. V and J are TRBV29-1 and TRBJ2-7; possible D gene TRBD1, 5 bases. V lost 4 bases to trimming and J lost 7 bases, with 11 bases between them. The CDR3 covers 11 residues. Looked up from germline, CDR1 is SQVTM and CDR2 is ANQGSEA. CDR3 protein: CSVGGGSEQYF. The CDR3 DNA reads TGCAGCGTTGGGGGCGGCTCGGAGCAGTACTTC.

This clonotype was counted many times. The rearrangement links TRBV12-3 or TRBV12-4 to TRBJ1-5, with D maybe TRBD1 (5 bases). V lost 5 bases, J lost 6 bases, and 11 bases lay in between. The CDR3 runs to 13 residues. The CDR3 loop reads CASSGRVSQPQHF. The CDR3 DNA reads TGTGCCAGCAGTGGCAGGGTATCTCAGCCCCAGCATTTT.

In its sample, this clonotype was seen many times. The CDR3 loop is CSVLASRRAEGELFF. The CDR3, as DNA: TGCAGTGTGCTAGCTAGTCGCAGGGCGGAGGGGGAGCTGTTTTTT. This chain uses TRBV20-1 with TRBJ2-2; D tentatively reads TRBD1 or TRBD2 (5 bases each). In germline, CDR1 is DFQATT, CDR2 SNEGSKA (reference sequence). There are 15 residues in the CDR3. Deletions cut 7 bases from V and 8 bases from J, with 23 bases between.

This clonotype was counted at least ten times. The CDR3 here is CAITARDSGEQYF. The CDR3 DNA follows: TGTGCCATCACTGCACGGGATTCGGGCGAGCAGTACTTC. The V gene is TRBV10-3, the J gene TRBJ2-7, with D perhaps TRBD2 (5 bases). V lost 7 bases, J lost 6 bases, and 16 bases lay in between. The CDR3 totals 13 residues. Germline CDR1 and CDR2: ENHRY and SYGVKD.

In its sample, this clonotype was seen many times. The chain is built from TRBV6-1 and TRBJ2-3; 10 bases agree with TRBD2. This CDR3 has 16 amino acids. The V and J ends lost 7 bases and 0 bases, in that order; junction bases with no gene match: 7. CDR1 is MNHNS, CDR2 SASEGT, per germline. CDR3 in amino acids: CASTLRLAGSTDTQYF. The CDR3 DNA is TGTGCCAGCACCCTCAGACTAGCGGGTAGCACAGATACGCAGTATTTT.

This clonotype occurred many times. The chain has TRBV27 and TRBJ1-6; tentative D call: TRBD1 (6 bases). The germline V gene has CDR1 MNHEY and CDR2 SMNVEV (reference sequence). V lost 3 bases and J lost 8, with 14 bases in between. The CDR3 is 15 amino acids. CDR3 DNA: TGTGCCAGCAGTTTGAGGGGGGGGGAATATTCACCCCTCCACTTT. It specifies CASSLRGGEYSPLHF.

J is TRBJ2-1 and V is TRBV20-1, with D uncertain. This CDR3 comprises 12 residues. Germline V gene lookup returns CDR1 DFQATT and CDR2 SNEGSKA (reference sequence). V lost 7 bases and J lost 12, with 19 bases in between. CDR3 sequence: CSGSPVVGPQFF. Here the CDR3 DNA reads TGCAGTGGCTCTCCAGTTGTCGGGCCGCAGTTCTTC.

The chain uses TRBV4-3 and TRBJ2-7, with D possibly called TRBD1 or TRBD2 (5 bases each). The CDR3 runs to 16 residues. Germline CDR1 reads LGHNA; CDR2 reads YSLEER. Trimming stripped 3 bases from V and 5 bases from J, with 20 bases between. Here the CDR3 DNA reads TGCGCCAGCAGCCAGAGGGGACCCCCAACAGCGGACGAGCAGTACTTC. Protein: CASSQRGPPTADEQYF.

Only a few counts were recorded for this clonotype. The chain couples TRBV19 to TRBJ2-1; 7 bases are a match to TRBD1. V shed 7 bases, J shed 1 base, and the junction held 7 bases outside the gene matches. This CDR3 comprises 15 residues. Germline CDR1 reads LNHDA; CDR2 reads SQIVND (reference sequence). DNA of the CDR3: TGTGCCAGTACCCAAGACAGGGAGTCCTACAATGAGCAGTTCTTC. Translation: CASTQDRESYNEQFF.

This clonotype was observed many times. The V gene is TRBV20-1, the J gene TRBJ2-3; TRBD2 aligns across 12 bases. The V gene's germline CDR1 is DFQATT and CDR2 SNEGSKA (reference sequence). The CDR3 runs 14 residues. V lost 5 bases, J lost 2 bases, and 2 bases stayed unmatched. CDR3 sequence reads: CSALAGGTTDTQYF. The DNA for the CDR3 is TGCAGTGCTCTAGCGGGGGGGACCACAGATACGCAGTATTTT.

This clonotype was counted a single time. It may be a read error: a sequence one base away is much more abundant. A read error is likely, as this CDR3 ends without the conserved phenylalanine or tryptophan. The chain has TRBV20-1 and TRBJ1-2; D remains ambiguous. This CDR3 has 12 residues. Between the trimmed V and J ends, which lost 7 bases and 2 bases, there was a span of 11 bases. Germline CDR1 is DFQATT and CDR2 is SNEGSKA (reference sequence). The CDR3 nucleotides are TGCAGTGGCGCAGAGGTAAACTATGGCTACACCTTA. As protein: CSGAEVNYGYTL.

This clonotype was counted ten times or more. In nucleotides, the CDR3 is TGTGCCATCAGTGAGGGACAGGGGCTTTGGGAGCAGTACTTC. Residues: CAISEGQGLWEQYF. The chain uses TRBV10-3 and TRBJ2-7; 9 positions match TRBD1. The V gene's germline CDR1 is ENHRY and CDR2 SYGVKD. This CDR3 has 14 residues. The J segment lost 7 bases and the V segment lost 2 bases, leaving 6 bases of the junction unmatched.

The chain recombines TRBV10-3 with TRBJ2-3, with D perhaps TRBD1 (6 bases). V was shortened by 11 bases and J by 5 bases, with 14 bases between the two germline ends. CDR1 and CDR2 (germline): ENHRY, SYGVKD. This CDR3 is built from 12 residues. CDR3 residues: CAAKGEIDTQYF. The CDR3, as DNA: TGTGCCGCCAAGGGGGAAATAGATACGCAGTATTTT.

This clonotype has a count of ten or more. Here the CDR3 DNA reads TGCAGTGCTAGAGATTTTAGGGTCGGGCCAAACTATGGCTACACCTTC. It encodes CSARDFRVGPNYGYTF. The chain couples TRBV20-1 to TRBJ1-2; no firm D call. Between the trimmed V and J ends, which lost 0 bases and 2 bases, there was a span of 16 bases. CDR3 size: 16 residues. Germline lookup yields CDR1 DFQATT and CDR2 SNEGSKA (reference sequence).

Many counts were recorded for this clonotype. J is TRBJ1-4 and V is TRBV24-1; no clear D. Germline V gene data show CDR1 as KGHDR and CDR2 as SFDVKD. There are 14 residues in the CDR3. V was clipped by 3 bases and J by 5 bases, with 9 bases between them. The CDR3 bases are TGTGCCACCAGTGATACTGGGCCCAATGAAAAACTGTTTTTT. This encodes CATSDTGPNEKLFF.

This clonotype was detected only a few times. The chain carries TRBV12-3 or TRBV12-4 and TRBJ2-1, with TRBD2 matching over 8 bases. The ends lost 8 bases at V and 7 bases at J; junction bases unmatched: 22. The CDR3 is 18 residues long. The CDR3 DNA is TGTGCCAGCTCAGGATCGGCGGGAGGTCAAATGTCGGGGAATGAGCAGTTCTTC. Translated, it gives CASSGSAGGQMSGNEQFF.

In its sample, this clonotype was seen many times. The chain combines TRBV10-3 with TRBJ2-5; 11 bases fit TRBD2. The germline CDR1 and CDR2 sequences are ENHRY and SYGVKD. The trim removed 6 bases at V and 3 bases at J, leaving 3 bases unmatched. There are 14 residues in the CDR3. This CDR3 reads CAISRLAGKETQYF. The CDR3 coding sequence is TGTGCCATCAGCCGACTAGCGGGGAAAGAGACCCAGTACTTC.